This TCR beta chain was sequenced during a study of human T cells and chemical hapten exposure (dated by TCRdb to the early 2020s). Background on the whole study: For sensitization, 2% DPC in acetone was applied to a 2 cm by 2 cm area of upper inner arm skin. The study tracked peripheral blood TCR repertoire changes in vivo during primary and secondary sensitization to the hapten diphenylcyclopropenone (DPC) in alopecia patients. Patients additionally received weekly therapeutic DPC doses to the scalp throughout the roughly 24-week study period. The patient cohort, mostly female, included alopecia areata with under or over 50% scalp involvement, alopecia totalis and alopecia universalis. Patient blood was sampled pre-sensitization (week 0) and at 2, 6 and about 24 weeks after DPC sensitization. For TCR sequencing, blood came from twenty-nine alopecia patients at anywhere from one to four time points (pre-sensitization, 2, 6 and 24 weeks). Patch testing on the upper back used Finn chambers containing 0.01% DPC, with scoring done after 6 days according to International Contact Dermatitis Research Group standards. Libraries were pooled for sequencing, and variation in per-sample TCR yields was attributed mainly to small differences in library volumes within the pool. The paper as a whole reports these results and caveats: Repeated subsampling changed both the strength of the expansion versus patch-test correlation and the threshold at which the correlation became significant. Expanded TCRs formed significantly more large CDR3 similarity clusters than pre-sensitization or healthy control sets, consistent with antigen-driven responses. The number of PT1 expanded TCRs positively correlated with patch test score, significant at thresholds 8, 16 and 32 but not 4. The number of TCRs above 1 in 1000 frequency did not change with DPC sensitization; there was no evidence of global repertoire structure alterations. Alopecia, a presumed autoimmune disease, was present in all patients, so the immune response of the patients might differ from that of healthy individuals.

Trimming removed 2 bases from V and 0 bases from J, leaving 14 bases between the germline ends. The CDR3 goes from the cysteine to the phenylalanine over 16 residues. Only the CDR3 portion is preserved as DNA: 48 bases, with reading frame beginning at the first base. Taken from the germline V gene (reference sequence), the CDR1 and CDR2 loops are MNHEY and SMNVEV. The sample's time point label is to be understood as: pre-sensitization, week 0. The treatment or condition label, read with the paper, signifies: therapeutic diphenylcyclopropenone sensitization with weekly scalp DPC. Blood at each patch-test visit was drawn before the patch test was applied. To be eligible, patients had to be aged 18 to 70, diagnosed with alopecia and judged suitable for DPC therapy, while pregnant patients were excluded. Unfractionated whole blood was collected in Tempus Blood RNA tubes, and total RNA was extracted from that blood.

Library method: RACE. Reads for this sample came from a NextSeq 500. Library preparation attached unique molecular identifiers to individual cDNA molecules for quantitative, reproducible TCR counting. Each blood RNA sample was used to sequence both TCR alpha and TCR beta chains. In the source study's methods: The median number of TCRs per sample was some 100,000, ranging from about 20,000 to 750,000. The Decombinator software suite was used to annotate the V, J and CDR3 of the TCR reads. To make PS versus PT1 abundance plots, every sample was subsampled to the same number of TCRs (28,000). TCRs were defined as expanded if absent before sensitization and observed at least eight times at the 2-week time point. TCRdb reworked the public reads: Q25 trimming with fastp, MiXCR clone assembly, productive beta chains retained. Under each unique CDR3 protein, matching rows form one entry showing the most common genes and DNA. TCRdb assigned the V and J calls; the authors' analysis was not used. For this sample there are tens of thousands of distinct CDR3 sequences; around 12% appear just once. 4.5% to 7% of the sample lies in the top ten.

Turning to this clonotype: Its specific antigen is unknown. No per-base quality is available; no much larger clone lies one base away.

Recombination linked TRBV27 to TRBJ2-7; the best D guess is TRBD1, with 5 bases matching. Here the sequenced sample was whole blood, taken in connection with sensitization to the hapten diphenylcyclopropenone (DPC). This receptor was taken from a woman aged 25-40 years with alopecia areata. Some clones in this sample may be carry-over from other donors' samples. CDR3 reads: CASSLRLRQNSYEQYF. The DNA is as follows: TGTGCCAGCAGTTTAAGGTTAAGACAGAACTCCTACGAGCAGTACTTC.